The sequence of this T cell receptor (beta chain) was determined in a study of cytomegalovirus exposure and HLA in healthy donors. About the study: Falling in the Caucasian-associated ancestry cluster were about 80% of under 450 genotyped donors.

The CDR3 contains 13 residues. The germline V gene has CDR1 MNHNS and CDR2 SASEGT. V trimming: 0 bases; J trimming: 10 bases; junction bases outside the gene matches: 3. Researchers ran the PCR with 60 Vbeta and 13 Jbeta primers. Generated by immunoSEQ multiplex PCR, the TCRdb table keeps only in-frame clones and is missing some. The sample consists of about 100,000 clones, approximately 72% of them appearing once. Sequencing was carried out using PBMCs. V is TRBV6-1 and J is TRBJ2-1; 7 positions agree with TRBD2. This receptor was taken from a man aged 35 to 55 in good health and CMV-seropositive. DNA of the CDR3: TGTGCCAGCAGTGAAGCCGGGGAGGGGGAGCAGTTCTTC. Translated, it gives CASSEAGEGEQFF.